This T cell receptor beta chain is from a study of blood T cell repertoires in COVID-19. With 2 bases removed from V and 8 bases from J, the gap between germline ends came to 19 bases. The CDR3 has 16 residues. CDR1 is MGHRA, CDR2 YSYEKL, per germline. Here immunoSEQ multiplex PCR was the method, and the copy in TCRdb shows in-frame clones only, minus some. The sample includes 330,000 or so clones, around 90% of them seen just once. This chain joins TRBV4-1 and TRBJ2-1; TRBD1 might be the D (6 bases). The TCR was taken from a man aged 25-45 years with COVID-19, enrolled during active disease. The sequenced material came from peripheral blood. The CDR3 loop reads CASSQREQGSWDEQFF. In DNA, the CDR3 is TGCGCCAGCAGCCAACGAGAACAGGGTTCTTGGGATGAGCAGTTCTTC.